Listed below are T cell receptor beta chains from one sample, sequenced in a study of shared clonotypes between healthy human individuals. TCRdb keeps only in-frame clones here, not all; method: immunoSEQ multiplex PCR. The sample includes just over 2,000,000 clones, roughly 96% of them seen just once. Material: naive CD4+ T cells sorted from blood. The receptors here all came from a man aged 18 to 35 in good health. The CDR3 runs from the conserved cysteine through the conserved F or W. A D gene is named only where the DNA matches it firmly. For some rows the clone size is stated as once, few or many, or as a class when expanded; others skip it.

j_call	v_call	clone_size	d_call	cdr3_aa	cdr3_nt
TRBJ2-3	TRBV5-1	.	TRBD1	CASRETGSTDTQYF	TGCGCCAGCAGGGAGACAGGGAGCACAGATACGCAGTATTTT
TRBJ1-5	TRBV2	.	.	CASRGWTANQPQHF	TGTGCCAGCAGGGGTTGGACGGCCAATCAGCCCCAGCATTTT
TRBJ1-4	TRBV10-3	.	.	CAISEGGGNEKLFF	TGTGCCATCAGCGAGGGGGGAGGGAACGAAAAACTGTTTTTT
TRBJ1-5	TRBV5-8	few	.	CASSLAGRANQPQHF	TGTGCCAGCAGCTTGGCCGGACGGGCCAATCAGCCCCAGCATTTT
TRBJ2-7	TRBV5-4	.	.	CASSFTRDEQYF	TGTGCCAGCAGCTTTACGCGCGACGAGCAGTACTTC
TRBJ1-1	TRBV4-1	.	.	CASSQDLGRVQGAFF	TGCGCCAGCAGCCAAGATTTAGGCCGGGTCCAGGGAGCTTTCTTT
TRBJ2-7	TRBV10-1	.	.	CASSNASRTYF	TGCGCCAGCAGCAACGCCTCTAGGACGTACTTC
TRBJ1-2	TRBV28	.	TRBD1	CASSRAGGGGYTF	TGTGCCAGCAGTAGGGCAGGGGGCGGTGGCTACACCTTC
TRBJ1-2	TRBV30	.	.	CAWTRTHEALYGYTF	TGTGCCTGGACAAGAACCCATGAAGCCCTCTATGGCTACACCTTC
TRBJ2-3	TRBV10-1	.	.	CASSPRDTDTQYF	TGCGCCAGCAGTCCACGGGACACAGATACGCAGTATTTT
TRBJ2-1	TRBV4-2	.	.	CASSQEVLLYNEQFF	TGTGCCAGCAGCCAAGAAGTACTCCTCTACAATGAGCAGTTCTTC
TRBJ1-2	TRBV5-1	.	.	CASSLAVQGVYGYTF	TGCGCCAGCAGCTTGGCCGTACAGGGAGTCTATGGCTACACCTTC
TRBJ2-3	TRBV7-2	.	TRBD1	CASSPTMAGGMYTQYF	TGTGCCAGCAGCCCAACGATGGCAGGGGGCATGTATACGCAGTATTTT
TRBJ2-1	TRBV6-5	.	TRBD2	CASSSTSGRAYEQFF	TGTGCCAGCAGTTCGACTAGCGGGAGGGCTTATGAGCAGTTCTTC
TRBJ1-4	TRBV28	.	TRBD1	CASFPGGFGEKLFF	TGTGCCAGCTTCCCAGGGGGATTTGGTGAAAAACTGTTTTTT
TRBJ1-1	TRBV27	.	.	CASRKQGGGNTEAFF	TGTGCCAGCAGAAAACAGGGAGGAGGGAACACTGAAGCTTTCTTT
TRBJ2-7	TRBV5-4	.	TRBD2	CASSPELAGAYEQYF	TGTGCCAGCAGCCCTGAGTTAGCGGGGGCCTACGAGCAGTACTTC
TRBJ2-7	TRBV5-1	.	TRBD2	CASSLVRGVHHEQYF	TGCGCCAGCAGCTTGGTGCGGGGGGTCCACCACGAGCAGTACTTC
TRBJ2-2	TRBV5-1	.	TRBD2	CASSLGSQIREGNTGELFF	TGCGCCAGCAGCTTGGGTTCCCAAATCCGGGAGGGGAACACCGGGGAGCTGTTTTTT
TRBJ1-1	TRBV6-4	.	.	CASKLYVNTEAFF	TGTGCCAGCAAGCTCTACGTGAACACTGAAGCTTTCTTT
TRBJ1-1	TRBV9	.	.	CASSGRQAPPTEAFF	TGTGCCAGCAGCGGTCGACAGGCCCCCCCCACTGAAGCTTTCTTT
TRBJ2-1	TRBV6-6	.	TRBD1	CASSNPGQSYNEQFF	TGTGCCAGCAGTAATCCGGGACAGTCCTACAATGAGCAGTTCTTC
TRBJ2-1	TRBV2	.	TRBD1	CASSPRTGGGDEQFF	TGTGCCAGCAGTCCCCGGACAGGGGGGGGCGATGAGCAGTTCTTC
TRBJ2-1	TRBV5-1	.	.	CASSLVGTDTHNEQFF	TGCGCCAGCAGCTTGGTAGGGACCGATACACACAATGAGCAGTTCTTC
TRBJ1-2	TRBV5-6	many	.	CASSITGTVNYGYTF	TGTGCCAGCAGCATTACCGGGACGGTAAACTATGGCTACACCTTC
TRBJ2-1	TRBV5-1	.	TRBD1	CASSTLGQSYNEQFF	TGCGCCAGCAGCACCCTGGGACAGAGTTACAATGAGCAGTTCTTC
TRBJ2-7	TRBV15	.	TRBD1	CATSRSWTGLYEQYF	TGTGCCACCAGCAGATCCTGGACAGGCCTCTACGAGCAGTACTTC
TRBJ2-1	TRBV28	.	TRBD2	CASSLTSFEQFF	TGTGCCAGCAGTTTGACTAGCTTCGAGCAGTTCTTC
TRBJ1-6	TRBV5-4	few	TRBD1	CASSFPTGAGSPLHF	TGTGCCAGCAGCTTCCCCACAGGGGCTGGTTCACCCCTCCACTTT
TRBJ2-7	TRBV30	.	.	CAWSLGPYEQYF	TGTGCCTGGAGTTTGGGCCCCTACGAGCAGTACTTC
TRBJ2-1	TRBV11-1	.	TRBD1	CASTPTGSYNEQFF	TGTGCCAGCACCCCGACAGGGTCCTACAATGAGCAGTTCTTC
TRBJ1-1	TRBV5-4	.	TRBD1	CASKQGATTNAEAFF	TGTGCCAGCAAACAGGGGGCGACCACAAACGCTGAAGCTTTCTTT
TRBJ1-3	TRBV9	.	.	CASSVGTAGNTIYF	TGTGCCAGCAGCGTAGGGACCGCTGGAAACACCATATATTTT
TRBJ1-6	TRBV6-5	.	TRBD1	CASSYGTGGNSPLHF	TGTGCCAGCAGTTACGGGACAGGGGGTAATTCACCCCTCCACTTT
TRBJ2-2	TRBV5-4	.	TRBD2	CASSRGTSEVTGELFF	TGTGCCAGCAGTCGCGGGACTAGCGAAGTAACCGGGGAGCTGTTTTTT
TRBJ1-5	TRBV5-1	.	.	CASSLGQGKPQHF	TGCGCCAGCAGCTTGGGTCAGGGCAAGCCCCAGCATTTT
TRBJ1-5	TRBV6-1	.	.	CASSDAGGNQPQHF	TGTGCCAGCAGTGATGCGGGGGGCAATCAGCCCCAGCATTTT
TRBJ2-5	TRBV28	once	.	CASSSVGGQETQYF	TGTGCCAGCAGTTCGGTAGGGGGGCAAGAGACCCAGTACTTC
TRBJ1-5	TRBV2	.	.	CASSVQGSNQPQHF	TGTGCCAGCAGTGTTCAGGGTAGCAATCAGCCCCAGCATTTT
TRBJ2-1	TRBV5-1	once	.	CASSSHSGGYNEQFF	TGCGCCAGCAGCTCCCACAGTGGGGGATACAATGAGCAGTTCTTC
TRBJ1-5	TRBV28	.	.	CASSPQRTYYQPQHF	TGTGCCAGCAGTCCCCAACGGACATATTATCAGCCCCAGCATTTT
TRBJ1-1	TRBV10-3	.	.	CAISLGGTEAFF	TGTGCCATCAGCTTAGGGGGCACTGAAGCTTTCTTT
TRBJ2-3	TRBV6-5	.	.	CASSSPGQGPDTQYF	TGTGCCAGCAGTTCACCAGGTCAGGGCCCAGATACGCAGTATTTT
TRBJ2-5	TRBV30	.	TRBD1	CAWSVKTGRQETQYF	TGTGCCTGGAGTGTAAAGACAGGGCGCCAAGAGACCCAGTACTTC
TRBJ2-2	TRBV7-2	.	.	CASSLLRPNTGELFF	TGTGCCAGCAGCTTACTGCGCCCGAACACCGGGGAGCTGTTTTTT
TRBJ1-2	TRBV4-3	.	.	CASSQGRQAATF	TGCGCCAGCAGCCAAGGACGGCAGGCGGCCACCTTC
TRBJ2-7	TRBV5-1	.	.	CASSFLTATSYEQYF	TGCGCCAGCAGCTTCTTGACAGCCACGTCCTACGAGCAGTACTTC
TRBJ1-3	TRBV10-3	.	.	CAIRPDRNQRNTIYF	TGTGCCATCAGACCCGACAGGAATCAAAGAAACACCATATATTTT
TRBJ2-1	TRBV12-5	.	.	CASGLVKLQRAFPYNEQFF	TGTGCTAGTGGTTTGGTAAAGCTCCAGAGGGCCTTTCCCTACAATGAGCAGTTCTTC
TRBJ2-1	TRBV11-2	.	TRBD2	CASTPQRTSGFDYNEQFF	TGTGCCAGCACCCCCCAGAGGACTAGCGGGTTCGACTACAATGAGCAGTTCTTC
TRBJ1-6	TRBV5-1	once	TRBD1	CASSREGTASEPALHF	TGCGCCAGCAGCCGGGAGGGGACAGCCTCAGAACCGGCCCTCCACTTT